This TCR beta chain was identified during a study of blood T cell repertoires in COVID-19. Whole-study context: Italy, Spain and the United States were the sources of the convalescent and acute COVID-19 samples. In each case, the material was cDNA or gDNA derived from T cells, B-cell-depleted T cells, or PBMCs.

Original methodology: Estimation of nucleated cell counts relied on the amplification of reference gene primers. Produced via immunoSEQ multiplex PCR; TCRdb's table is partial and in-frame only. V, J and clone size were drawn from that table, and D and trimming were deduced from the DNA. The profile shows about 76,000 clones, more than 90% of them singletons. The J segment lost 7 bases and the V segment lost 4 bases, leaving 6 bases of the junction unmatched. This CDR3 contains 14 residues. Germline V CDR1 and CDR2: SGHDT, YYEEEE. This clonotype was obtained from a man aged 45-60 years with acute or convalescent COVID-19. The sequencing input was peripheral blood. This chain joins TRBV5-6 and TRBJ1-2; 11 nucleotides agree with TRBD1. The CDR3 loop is CASSLGQGAGGYTF. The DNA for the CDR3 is TGTGCCAGCAGCCTTGGACAGGGGGCGGGTGGCTACACCTTC.